Sequencing of this TCR beta chain was carried out in a study of T cells in Graves' hyperthyroidism and ophthalmopathy (dated 2019 in TCRdb). Some background on the complete study: To identify distinguishing TCR V-J signatures, a discovery cohort of about 100 patients was used, comprising 40 to 45 with Graves' ophthalmopathy and around 60 with stable Graves' hyperthyroidism. Prospective prediction of ophthalmopathy was tested in an independent validation cohort consisting of roughly 20 hyperthyroidism patients and approximately 16 patients who later progressed to ophthalmopathy. The roughly 94 discovery patients were randomly split 7:3 into training and test sets. The study also compared thyroid tissue and blood T-cell repertoires from about six Graves' hyperthyroidism patients. After sampling, hyperthyroidism patients received methimazole starting at 30 mg daily, and ophthalmopathy patients received high-dose intravenous methylprednisolone. According to the paper, TCR Vbeta CDR3 sequencing was carried out on 135 peripheral blood samples, which came from over 40 ophthalmopathy, 80 or so hyperthyroidism and approximately 17 progressor patients.

TCR beta CDR3 regions were amplified from RNA transcripts. The TCR CDR3 was subjected to a first round of RT-PCR using the HTBI primer set and the Qiagen OneStep RT-PCR kit. Libraries were constructed in a second round of multiplex PCR, after which size selection and purification were performed. Paired-end sequencing of the libraries was performed with 100 bp reads on an Illumina HiSeq2000. For the original study's pipeline: SOAPnuke was used to process the raw data, throwing out any read that contained adapters or uncalled bases, had a mean Phred below 15, or lacked an exact constant-primer or identifier match. High-quality paired reads were merged with COPE v1.2.5, and unique nucleotide sequences were defined as clonotypes. MiTCR v1.1 was used to align clonotypes to the IMGT TRBV, TRBD and TRBJ reference segments. The analysis was restricted to V-J combinations with a frequency above 0.0001, which together covered just over 99% of the repertoires. A TCS score was defined as the ratio of F50 (clonal expansion) to E x V (chaos), with BLOSUM62-based TCRdist applied between CDR3 peptides within each V-J. Welch's t-statistics and random forest reduced roughly 500 V-J features to about 12, which were used in a naive Bayes classifier (R e1071). The public sequencing data were trimmed at Q25 with fastp and processed into clonotypes with MiXCR by TCRdb, which kept only in-frame beta chains. Each CDR3 protein gets just one entry, which takes the most common genes and DNA from the rows behind it. Here the V and J calls rest on TCRdb's processing, not on the authors' analysis. The sample data list some 510,000 distinct CDR3 sequences, and under 60% of these were observed just once. The ten largest clones add up to 6.5% to 9% of the sample.

Stable Graves' hyperthyroidism was defined as no progression to ophthalmopathy during 18 months of follow-up. Hyperthyroidism patients were newly diagnosed, had a disease duration of under 2 months, and were aged 18 to 65 years. Any patient with an uncontrolled infection, another autoimmune disease, pregnancy or lactation was excluded. Diagnoses were established on the basis of clinical symptoms, serum thyroxine and TRAb, thyroid ultrasound, and orbital computed tomography. Trizol reagent was used to extract total RNA, and RNA quality was then checked on an Agilent 2100 Bioanalyzer. From the cysteine through the phenylalanine, the CDR3 covers 13 amino acids. Here the CDR3 DNA is all that survives: 39 bases in frame from base 1. CDR1 is given as SNHLY and CDR2 as FYNNEI, both from the germline V gene. V is reduced by 8 bases and J by 7 bases, leaving a spacing of 17 bases between them. Details on this clonotype: Its antigen remains unidentified. Base qualities were left out, and no much larger clone turns up one base away.

Here is what the overall study found, with its caveats: In validation, progression to ophthalmopathy was predicted by the model with roughly 71% sensitivity and roughly 76% specificity, a median of 6.5 months before onset. Ophthalmopathy was separated from stable hyperthyroidism by a 13 V-J signature model, with 87.88% sensitivity and roughly 84% specificity obtained in cross-validation and 80%/75% obtained in testing. Sample size was not statistically predetermined, and investigators were not blinded to group allocation. Most expanded thyroid clonotypes (frequency above 0.001) were also found in blood, which suggests that blood repertoires may mirror thyroid immune responses.

What was sequenced was peripheral blood or thyroid tissue (not recorded which). Rearrangement joined TRBV2 to TRBJ2-5; tentative D gene TRBD1, with 6 bases matching. The sequence derives from a woman between 18 and 29 years old with Graves' hyperthyroidism. Donor details come from another sample of the same person, matched by shared clones. The CDR3 here reads CASQDRESATQYF. The sequenced DNA: TGTGCCAGCCAGGACAGAGAATCGGCGACCCAGTACTTC.